The 5 T cell receptor beta chains in this list originate from one sample, sequenced in a study of blood T cell repertoires in COVID-19. The method was immunoSEQ multiplex PCR; TCRdb's version includes in-frame clones alone and lacks a portion of them. In the table there are some 150,000 clones, roughly 83% of which are singletons. The sequenced sample consisted of peripheral blood. The receptors were gathered from a woman of 80 years or more with acute or convalescent COVID-19.

The chain links TRBV19 to TRBJ1-4; D unresolved. The CDR3 has 14 residues. V lost 5 bases to trimming and J lost 3 bases, with 10 bases between them. The germline V gene has CDR1 LNHDA and CDR2 SQIVND (reference sequence). The CDR3 region is CASSLAGANEKLFF. The CDR3 DNA sequence: TGTGCCAGTAGTTTGGCAGGCGCTAATGAAAAACTGTTTTTT.

The chain combines TRBV5-1 with TRBJ1-5, with 8 bases matching TRBD1. The V gene's germline CDR1 is SGHRS and CDR2 YFSETQ. This CDR3 contains 14 residues. J lost 5 bases, V lost 4 bases, and 5 bases had no gene match. CDR3: CASSNGQGDQPQHF. The CDR3 nucleotides read TGCGCCAGCAGCAACGGACAGGGCGATCAGCCCCAGCATTTT. The full variable domain, in which reference TRBV5-1 and TRBJ1-5 provide the parts outside the CDR3, is KAGVTQTPRYLIKTRGQQVTLSCSPISGHRSVSWYQQTPGQGLQFLFEYFSETQRNKGNFPGRFSGRQFSNSRSEMNVSTLELGDSALYLCASSNGQGDQPQHFGDGTRLSIL.

V gene TRBV10-3 combines with J gene TRBJ1-3; D gene unclear. Germline values: CDR1 ENHRY, CDR2 SYGVKD. V dropped 3 bases and J dropped 8 bases, with 5 bases sitting between them. The CDR3 consists of 11 residues. Written as DNA, the CDR3 is TGTGCCATCAGTGAATCGGACACCATATATTTT. This translates into CAISESDTIYF.

The chain couples TRBV6-5 to TRBJ2-7; TRBD2 aligns across 15 bases. V lost 3 bases and J lost 6; bases outside the gene matches: 6. This CDR3 contains 16 residues. The germline gives CDR1 MNHEY, CDR2 SVGAGI. In nucleotides, the CDR3 is TGTGCCAGCAGTTATATCCGGACTAGCGGGGGGGTCGAGCAGTACTTC. It yields the protein CASSYIRTSGGVEQYF.

This clone has more than one count but fewer than ten. V usage is TRBV2 and J usage is TRBJ1-1; 8 bases are a match to TRBD1. The CDR3 extends over 15 amino acids. Germline CDR1 is SNHLY and CDR2 is FYNNEI. V gave up 4 bases and J gave up 4 bases; unmatched junction bases: 8. The CDR3 coding sequence is TGTGCCAGCAGTGCCACAGGGGGAGTGGGCACTGAAGCTTTCTTT. Translation gives CASSATGGVGTEAFF.